This T cell receptor beta chain appears in the sequencing data of a study of Graves' ophthalmopathy and Graves' hyperthyroidism (dated by TCRdb to the late 2010s). In terms of the full investigation: Peripheral blood samples were taken at the time of initial diagnosis, before any treatment was given. To explore V-J signatures distinguishing ophthalmopathy from hyperthyroidism, a discovery set of 100 patients (roughly 42 ophthalmopathy, over 55 stable hyperthyroidism) was enrolled. The 75 to 100 discovery patients were randomly split 7:3 into training and test sets. In more than 5 hyperthyroidism patients, the T-cell repertoire of thyroid tissue was compared with the T-cell repertoire of blood. The independent validation cohort included under 20 hyperthyroidism patients plus 17 patients who later progressed from hyperthyroidism to ophthalmopathy. In total, over 130 blood samples were TCR-sequenced: 40 to 45 ophthalmopathy, around 75 hyperthyroidism and about 17 hyperthyroidism-to-ophthalmopathy patients. TCR beta repertoire signatures were used to distinguish Graves' ophthalmopathy from Graves' hyperthyroidism and to predict progression to ophthalmopathy. Once sampling was done, hyperthyroidism patients were given methimazole at a starting dose of 30 mg daily, while ophthalmopathy patients were given high-dose intravenous methylprednisolone.

Findings and caveats that apply to the study as a whole: In validation, the model predicted ophthalmopathy progression with 55% to 71% sensitivity and approximately 78% specificity; more than ten predicted patients were CT-confirmed with GO in a median of around 6 months. The 13-signature model separated ophthalmopathy from stable hyperthyroidism with around 90% sensitivity and around 84% specificity in cross-validation, and 80%/75% in the test set. Most expanded thyroid clonotypes with frequency above 0.001 were also detected in blood, suggesting blood repertoires may reflect the thyroid immune response. No statistical method was used to set the sample size in advance, and the investigators knew which group each participant was assigned to.

For repertoire sequencing, TCR beta CDR3 regions were amplified from RNA transcripts. HTBI primers and the Qiagen OneStep RT-PCR kit were used in a first-round RT-PCR, which was followed by a second-round multiplex PCR, size selection and purification. Sequencing of the libraries was carried out on an Illumina HiSeq2000 in paired-end mode with 100 bp reads. For the original study's pipeline: SOAPnuke was used to process the reads, throwing out any read that had adapters, had uncalled bases, had a mean Phred below 15, or lacked an exact constant-primer or identifier match. COPE v1.2.5 was used to merge the high-quality paired reads. Clonotypes were defined as unique nucleotide sequences and were aligned to IMGT TRB V, D and J references using MiTCR v1.1. Analysis was restricted to V-J combinations with a frequency above 0.0001, which covered roughly 99% of repertoires. For each V-J combination, a TCR clonal expansion and chaos score was defined as F50 clonal expansion divided by the chaos observed in the TCRdist matrix. Welch's t-statistics and random forest were used to reduce features to over ten V-J combinations, which were fed into a naive Bayes classifier. The Morisita-Horn index was used to measure how similar the thyroid and blood repertoires were. TCRdb reprocessed the public reads (quality trimming at Q25 with fastp, clone calling with MiXCR) and kept in-frame beta chains. Rows are combined by CDR3 protein, so each entry shows the most common genes and DNA. These V and J calls rely on TCRdb rather than the paper's analysis. The sample table records over 200,000 distinct CDR3 sequences; roughly 27% of these occur just once. The ten top clones hold approximately 9.1% of the sample.

Including the terminal cysteine and phenylalanine, the CDR3 comprises 13 residues. Just the 39-base CDR3 DNA is kept, in frame starting at base 1. The junction carries 16 bases between V and J, which are trimmed by 7 bases and 7 bases respectively. The germline V gene sets CDR1 to MDHEN and CDR2 to SYDVKM. The ophthalmopathy patients had moderately to severely active disease, with a Clinical Activity Score of 3 or higher, a NOSPECS grade of 4 or higher, and a disease duration of less than 3 months. Patients with other autoimmune diseases, uncontrolled infections, pregnancy or lactation were excluded from the study. Clinical symptoms, serum thyroxine, TRAb, thyroid ultrasound and orbital computed tomography formed the basis of the diagnosis. Ficoll-Paque density gradient centrifugation was used to isolate PBMCs from 10 ml of fresh peripheral blood. Total RNA was extracted with Trizol reagent and quality-checked on an Agilent 2100 Bioanalyzer.

This clonotype has at least ten counts. What antigen it recognizes has not been identified. No much larger clone is present one base from it, and per-base qualities are unavailable. The receptor chain draws on TRBV28 and TRBJ1-1; there is no confident call for the D gene. Sequencing was done on a sample of peripheral blood. This sequence originates from a man between 50 and 59 years old with Graves' ophthalmopathy. Donor details come from another sample of the same person, matched by shared clones. The encoded CDR3 is CASNLWTGGEAFF. The nucleotide sequence is given as TGTGCCAGCAACCTCTGGACGGGCGGTGAAGCTTTCTTT.